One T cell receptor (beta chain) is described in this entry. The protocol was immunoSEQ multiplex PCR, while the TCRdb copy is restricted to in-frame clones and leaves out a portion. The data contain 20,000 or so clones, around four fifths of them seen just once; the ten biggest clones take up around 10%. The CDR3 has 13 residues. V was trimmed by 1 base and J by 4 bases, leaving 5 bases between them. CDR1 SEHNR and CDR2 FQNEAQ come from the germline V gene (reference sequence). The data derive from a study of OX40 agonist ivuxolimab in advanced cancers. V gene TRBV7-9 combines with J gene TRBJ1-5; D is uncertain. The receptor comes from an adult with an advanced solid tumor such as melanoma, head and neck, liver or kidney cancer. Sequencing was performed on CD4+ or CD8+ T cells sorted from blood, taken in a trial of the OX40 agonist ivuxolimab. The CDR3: CASSLGRNQPQHF. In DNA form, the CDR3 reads TGTGCCAGCAGCTTAGGCAGGAATCAGCCCCAGCATTTT. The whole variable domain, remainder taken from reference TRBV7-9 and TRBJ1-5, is DTGVSQNPRHKITKRGQNVTFRCDPISEHNRLYWYRQTLGQGPEFLTYFQNEAQLEKSRLLSDRFSAERPKGSFSTLEIQRTEQGDSAMYLCASSLGRNQPQHFGDGTRLSIL.